This entry lists 15 T cell receptor beta chains sequenced from one sample in a study of breast tumors, draining lymph nodes, adjacent tissues. TCRdb re-called the multiplex PCR reads through MiXCR, storing one row per CDR3 protein. The sample has approximately 150,000 distinct CDR3 sequences, around 35% seen once; the top ten hold around 4%. Axillary draining lymph nodes of breast cancer patients supplied the node samples. Sequenced sample: axillary lymph node tissue. The receptor set was obtained from a female donor with breast cancer. Some clones in this sample may be carry-over from other donors' samples.

A remark on this clonotype: Being one base from a much bigger clone, this may be a read error. The CDR3 end shows no conserved phenylalanine or tryptophan, and so a read error is likely. The rearrangement joins TRBV7-9 to TRBJ2-7; D is perhaps TRBD1 or TRBD2 (5 bases each). V was trimmed by 5 bases and J by 0 bases, leaving 14 bases between them. Germline V CDR1 and CDR2: SEHNR, FQNEAQ (reference sequence). This CDR3 region has 15 residues. The CDR3 DNA is TGTGCCAGCAGCCCCGGGGCCGGAAGCTCCTACGAGCAGTACCTC. This encodes CASSPGAGSSYEQYL.

This clonotype was counted ten times or more. The V call is TRBV30, the J call TRBJ1-4; D unclear. CDR3 size: 12 residues. Germline loops: CDR1 GTSNPN, CDR2 SVGIG (reference sequence). V was clipped by 4 bases and J by 8 bases, with 11 bases between them. CDR3 region: CAWNGVQEKLFF. The DNA of the CDR3 is TGTGCCTGGAATGGCGTTCAGGAAAAACTGTTTTTT.

This clonotype was observed at least ten times. V gene TRBV10-1 combines with J gene TRBJ2-3; 11 bases match TRBD2. The CDR3 consists of 17 residues. Germline CDR1 reads WNHNN; CDR2 reads SYGVQD (reference sequence). The J segment lost 2 bases and the V segment lost 0 bases, leaving 4 bases of the junction unmatched. Here the CDR3 DNA reads TGCGCCAGCAGTGAGTCGGCTAGCGGGGGGACCACAGATACGCAGTATTTT. Translating it yields CASSESASGGTTDTQYF.

Concerning this clonotype: At one of its ends the junction is not consistent with the germline gene, which may arise from a read error. V is TRBV6-5 and J is TRBJ2-3; D is unresolved. Germline V gives CDR1 MNHEY, CDR2 SVGAGI. The CDR3 loop spans 14 amino acids. The CDR3 nucleotides read TGTGCCAGCAGTCACTCTGGCGCCACAGATACGCAGTATTTT. This translates into CASSHSGATDTQYF.

This clonotype was detected many times. The V call is TRBV18, the J call TRBJ2-3, with unresolved D. The CDR3 is 13 residues long. V was pared by 4 bases and J by 4 bases, with 9 bases between. Germline V gives CDR1 KGHSH, CDR2 LQKENI. CDR3: CASSQKPPDTQYF. CDR3 DNA: TGTGCCAGCTCACAAAAACCCCCAGATACGCAGTATTTT.

On this clonotype: A much larger clone differs by one base, so this may be a read error. V gene TRBV20-1 combines with J gene TRBJ2-7; D unresolved. From germline, CDR1 is DFQATT and CDR2 SNEGSKA (reference sequence). The CDR3 has 12 residues. CDR3 loop: CSASGPSLEPYF. The DNA of the CDR3 is TGCAGTGCTAGTGGGCCGTCCCTCGAGCCGTACTTC.

The J gene is TRBJ2-5, the V gene TRBV11-3, with a tentative D call TRBD1 (8 bases). The V end was cut by 7 bases, the J end by 4 bases, with 25 bases between. This CDR3 spans 17 amino acids. CDR1 SGHNT and CDR2 YENEEA come from the germline V gene. As DNA, the CDR3 is TGTGCCAGCACCGAGACAGGGGATAGGGGGGGCGTAGAGACCCAGTACTTC. Protein product: CASTETGDRGGVETQYF.

Only a few counts were recorded for this clonotype. The V gene is TRBV28, the J gene TRBJ2-7; 7 bases agree with TRBD1. This CDR3 contains 15 residues. CDR1 and CDR2 from the germline V gene are MDHEN and SYDVKM. J lost 4 bases, V lost 8 bases, and 14 bases had no gene match. The CDR3 DNA follows: TGTGCCAGCGCAGCGTTACGCAGGGGGTTATACGAGCAGTACTTC. It yields the protein CASAALRRGLYEQYF.

This clonotype was counted ten times or more. Just one base apart from a much larger clone, this may be a read error. This sequence joins TRBV20-1 and TRBJ1-6; 10 bases line up with TRBD1. This CDR3 has 15 residues. From germline, CDR1 is DFQATT and CDR2 SNEGSKA (reference sequence). V lost 3 bases, J lost 9 bases, and 8 bases stayed unmatched. The CDR3 nucleotides are TGCAGTGCTAGTTCGACAGGGGGCAATACTTCACCCCTCCACTTT. Its translation: CSASSTGGNTSPLHF.

Concerning this clonotype: The conserved closing phenylalanine or tryptophan is absent in this CDR3, likely reflecting a read error. The CDR3 DNA is TGTGCCAGCAGCTGCGGCTCGGCTACCGGGGTGGAGACCCAGTACTCC. Residues: CASSCGSATGVETQYS. The V and J genes are TRBV11-2 and TRBJ2-5; a possible D gene is TRBD2 (5 bases). The CDR3 consists of 16 residues. Germline CDR1 SGHAT, CDR2 FQNNGV. The ends were cut back, 4 bases at V and 5 bases at J, with 20 bases in the middle.

The chain employs TRBV6-5 and TRBJ1-5; a possible D gene is TRBD1 (5 bases). The germline V and J ends were trimmed by 5 bases and 5 bases, with 13 bases remaining between them. CDR1 is MNHEY and CDR2 is SVGAGI in the germline V gene. CDR3 length: 14 residues. The CDR3 sequence: CASSHGGSDQPQHF. The CDR3 coding sequence is TGTGCCAGCAGTCACGGGGGGAGCGATCAGCCCCAGCATTTT.

The table lists this clonotype with many counts. V is TRBV20-1 and J is TRBJ2-1, with D unresolved. There are 15 residues in the CDR3. The V and J ends lost 2 bases and 5 bases respectively, with 16 bases between them. Germline CDR1 and CDR2: DFQATT and SNEGSKA (reference sequence). CDR3 sequence (DNA): TGCAGTGCTAGACGGGTGCAGGTAAGCGACAATGAGCAGTTCTTC. This codes for CSARRVQVSDNEQFF.

In the case of this clonotype: A read error may explain this, as a much larger clone is one base away. V gene TRBV20-1 combines with J gene TRBJ2-5; the D gene could be TRBD1 or TRBD2 (5 bases each). CDR1 and CDR2 from the germline V gene are DFQATT and SNEGSKA (reference sequence). The CDR3 has 11 residues. The CDR3 nucleotides are TGCAGTGTCAGGGACGTTTACGAGCAGTCCTTC. It translates to CSVRDVYEQSF.

J is TRBJ1-2 and V is TRBV9; unclear D gene. Per the germline V gene, CDR1 is SGDLS and CDR2 is YYNGEE. The CDR3 is 13 residues long. Trimming took 0 bases from V and 4 from J, leaving 7 bases between them. The CDR3 loop is CASSVDWGYGYTF. The DNA for the CDR3 is TGTGCCAGCAGCGTAGATTGGGGCTATGGCTACACCTTC.

The genes are TRBV14 and TRBJ1-2, with D tentatively TRBD1 (6 bases). Germline V gene data show CDR1 as SGHDN and CDR2 as FVKESK. The CDR3 runs 14 residues. Trimming stripped 1 base from V and 5 bases from J, with 11 bases between. In DNA form, the CDR3 reads TGTGCCAGCAGCCAAGCCACAGGGTCATATGGCTACACCTTC. Protein product: CASSQATGSYGYTF.